The entry below gives a single T cell receptor beta chain sequence along with its context. Its antigen is unidentified. This CDR3 region has 13 residues. Germline V lookup: CDR1 MNHEY, CDR2 SVGAGI. With 2 bases removed from V and 5 bases from J, the gap between germline ends came to 9 bases. The data are from a study of post-analysis software for immune sequencing data. Study background: Recorded disease courses covered relapsing-remitting, secondary progressive and progressive-relapsing multiple sclerosis. Some patients had no subtype annotation.

Findings and caveats of the study: The five TRBV segments detected at higher frequency in patients than in controls included TRBV5-6, TRBV5-1 and TRBV20-1.

Prepared TCR beta cDNA libraries contained unique molecular identifiers. TCRdb called the PCR reads again in MiXCR, with one record for every CDR3 protein. Of about 460,000 distinct CDR3 sequences listed, around 40% are singletons. The chain has TRBV6-5 and TRBJ2-5; D possibly corresponds to TRBD2 (6 bases). Specimen: blood. The receptor was isolated from a girl aged 10-17 years with multiple sclerosis. CDR3 region: CASSYPGVETQYF. The CDR3 nucleotides read TGTGCCAGCAGTTACCCGGGAGTGGAGACCCAGTACTTC.